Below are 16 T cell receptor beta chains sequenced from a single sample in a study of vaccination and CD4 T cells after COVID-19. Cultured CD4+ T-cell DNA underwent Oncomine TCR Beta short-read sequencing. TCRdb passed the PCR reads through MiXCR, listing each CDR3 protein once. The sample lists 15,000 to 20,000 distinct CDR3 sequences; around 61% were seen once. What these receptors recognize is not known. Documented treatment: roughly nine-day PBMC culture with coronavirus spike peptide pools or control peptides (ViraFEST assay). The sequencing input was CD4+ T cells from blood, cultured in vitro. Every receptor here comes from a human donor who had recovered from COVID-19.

The CDR3 loop reads CASSFGTGGLYGYTF. CDR3 sequence (DNA): TGTGCCAGCAGCTTCGGGACAGGGGGACTCTATGGCTACACCTTC. The chain links TRBV7-9 to TRBJ1-2, with 11 bases fitting TRBD1. Germline values: CDR1 SEHNR, CDR2 FQNEAQ (reference sequence). V lost 3 bases and J lost 4; bases outside the gene matches: 4. The CDR3 spans 15 residues.

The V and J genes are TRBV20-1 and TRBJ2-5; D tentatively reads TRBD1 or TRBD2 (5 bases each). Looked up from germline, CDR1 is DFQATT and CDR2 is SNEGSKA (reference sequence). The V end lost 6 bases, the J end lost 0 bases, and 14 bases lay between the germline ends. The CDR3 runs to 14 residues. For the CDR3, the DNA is TGCAGTGCCCAAGGGATGGGGGACCAAGAGACCCAGTACTTC. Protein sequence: CSAQGMGDQETQYF.

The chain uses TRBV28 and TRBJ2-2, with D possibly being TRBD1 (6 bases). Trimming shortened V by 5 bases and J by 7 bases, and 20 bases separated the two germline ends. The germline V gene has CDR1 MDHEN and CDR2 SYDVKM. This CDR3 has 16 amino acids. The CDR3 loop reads CASSPGEGARVGELFF. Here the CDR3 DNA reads TGTGCCAGCAGTCCAGGGGAAGGGGCTAGGGTCGGGGAGCTGTTTTTT.

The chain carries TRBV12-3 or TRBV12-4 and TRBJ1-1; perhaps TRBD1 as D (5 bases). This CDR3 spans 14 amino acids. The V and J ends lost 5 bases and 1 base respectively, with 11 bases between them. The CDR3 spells CASSPTGWNTEAFF. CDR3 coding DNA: TGTGCCAGCAGTCCTACAGGCTGGAACACTGAAGCTTTCTTT.

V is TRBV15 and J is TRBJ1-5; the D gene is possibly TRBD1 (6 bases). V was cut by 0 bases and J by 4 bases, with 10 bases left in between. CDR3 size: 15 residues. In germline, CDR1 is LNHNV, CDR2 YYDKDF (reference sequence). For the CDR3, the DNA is TGTGCCACCAGCAGAGATTTTACAGGGAATCAGCCCCAGCATTTT. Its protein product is CATSRDFTGNQPQHF.

CDR3 loop: CASSAQFQETQYF. CDR3 bases: TGCGCCAGCAGTGCACAGTTCCAAGAGACCCAGTACTTC. The genes are TRBV10-1 and TRBJ2-5; D is undetermined. In germline, CDR1 is WNHNN, CDR2 SYGVQD (reference sequence). The CDR3 consists of 13 residues. V lost 4 bases and J lost 1, with 7 bases in between.

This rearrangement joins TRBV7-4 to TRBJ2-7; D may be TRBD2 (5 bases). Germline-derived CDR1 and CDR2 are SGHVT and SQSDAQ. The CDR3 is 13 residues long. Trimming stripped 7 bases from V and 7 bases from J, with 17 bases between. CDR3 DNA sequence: TGTGCCAGCAACGTAGGGAGCAGGTTGGAGCAGTACTTC. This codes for CASNVGSRLEQYF.

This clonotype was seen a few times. This chain's CDR3 is CASSLGGVSQPQHF. The CDR3 nucleotides are TGTGCCAGCAGCTTAGGTGGGGTTAGTCAGCCCCAGCATTTT. The chain couples TRBV7-2 to TRBJ1-5, with D uncertain. The V and J ends lost 1 base and 6 bases respectively, with 10 bases between them. CDR1 is SGHTA, CDR2 FQGNSA, per germline. The CDR3 runs 14 residues.

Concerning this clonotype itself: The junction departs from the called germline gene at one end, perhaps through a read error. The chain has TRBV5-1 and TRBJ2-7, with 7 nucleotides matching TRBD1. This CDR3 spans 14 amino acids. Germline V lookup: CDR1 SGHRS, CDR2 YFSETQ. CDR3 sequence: CASSLAGTAYEQHF. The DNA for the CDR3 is TGCGCCAGCAGCTTGGCCGGGACAGCATACGAGCAGCACTTC.

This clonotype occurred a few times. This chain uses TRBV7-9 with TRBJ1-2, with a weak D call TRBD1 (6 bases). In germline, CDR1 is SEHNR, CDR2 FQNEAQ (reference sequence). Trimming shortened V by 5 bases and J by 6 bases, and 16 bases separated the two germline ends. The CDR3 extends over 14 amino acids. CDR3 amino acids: CASSQDGGPHGYTF. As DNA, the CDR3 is TGTGCCAGCAGCCAGGATGGGGGGCCCCATGGCTACACCTTC.

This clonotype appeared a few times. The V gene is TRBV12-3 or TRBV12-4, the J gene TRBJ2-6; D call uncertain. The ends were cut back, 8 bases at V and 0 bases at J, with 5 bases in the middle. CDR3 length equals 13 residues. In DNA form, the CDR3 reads TGTGCCAGCCTAAGCTCTGGGGCCAACGTCCTGACTTTC. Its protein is CASLSSGANVLTF.

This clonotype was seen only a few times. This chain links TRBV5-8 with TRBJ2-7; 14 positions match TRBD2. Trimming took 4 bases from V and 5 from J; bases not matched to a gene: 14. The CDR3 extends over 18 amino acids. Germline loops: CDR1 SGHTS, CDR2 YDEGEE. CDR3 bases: TGTGCCAGCAGCCTTTGGAGGGGACTAGCGGGAGCATCCCACGAGCAGTACTTC. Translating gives CASSLWRGLAGASHEQYF. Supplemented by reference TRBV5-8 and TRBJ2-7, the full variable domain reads EAGVTQSPTHLIKTRGQQATLRCSPISGHTSVYWYQQALGLGLQFLLWYDEGEERNRGNFPPRFSGRQFPNYSSELNVNALELEDSALYLCASSLWRGLAGASHEQYFGPGTRLTVT.

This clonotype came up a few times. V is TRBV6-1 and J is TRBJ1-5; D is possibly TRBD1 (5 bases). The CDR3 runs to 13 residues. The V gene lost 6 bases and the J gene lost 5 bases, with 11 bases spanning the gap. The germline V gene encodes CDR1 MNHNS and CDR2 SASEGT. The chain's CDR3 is CASSTRGYQPQHF. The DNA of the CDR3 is TGTGCCAGCAGCACAAGGGGTTATCAGCCCCAGCATTTT.

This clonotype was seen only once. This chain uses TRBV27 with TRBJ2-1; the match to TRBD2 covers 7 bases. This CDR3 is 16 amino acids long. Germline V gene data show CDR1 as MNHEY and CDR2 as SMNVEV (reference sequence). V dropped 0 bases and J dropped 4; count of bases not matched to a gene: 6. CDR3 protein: CASSLSGTTRYNEQFF. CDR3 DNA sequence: TGTGCCAGCAGTTTATCTGGGACTACCCGATACAATGAGCAGTTCTTC.

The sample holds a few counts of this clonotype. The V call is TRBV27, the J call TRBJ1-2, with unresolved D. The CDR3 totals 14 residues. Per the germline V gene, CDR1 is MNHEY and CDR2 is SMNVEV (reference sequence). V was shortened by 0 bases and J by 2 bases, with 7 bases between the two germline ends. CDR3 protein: CASSLSRQNYGYTF. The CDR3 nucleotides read TGTGCCAGCAGTTTATCGCGGCAGAACTATGGCTACACCTTC.

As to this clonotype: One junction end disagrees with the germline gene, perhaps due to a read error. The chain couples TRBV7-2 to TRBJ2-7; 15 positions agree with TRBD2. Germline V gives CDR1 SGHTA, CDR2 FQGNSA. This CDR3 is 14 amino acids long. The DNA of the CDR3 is TGTGCCAGCAGCACATCTGGACTAGCGGGAGGGCCGCACTTC. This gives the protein CASSTSGLAGGPHF.